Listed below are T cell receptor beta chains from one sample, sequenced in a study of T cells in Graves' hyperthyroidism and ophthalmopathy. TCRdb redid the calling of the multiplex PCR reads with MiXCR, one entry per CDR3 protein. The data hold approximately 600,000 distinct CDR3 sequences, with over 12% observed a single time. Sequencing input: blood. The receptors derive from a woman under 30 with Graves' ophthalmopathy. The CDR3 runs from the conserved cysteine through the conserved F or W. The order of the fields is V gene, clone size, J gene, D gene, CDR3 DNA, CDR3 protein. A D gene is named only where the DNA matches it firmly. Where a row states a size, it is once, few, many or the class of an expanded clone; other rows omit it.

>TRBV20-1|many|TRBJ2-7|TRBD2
TGCAGTGCTAGAGGGGCGGGAGTAAAGTCGGAGCAGTACTTC
CSARGAGVKSEQYF
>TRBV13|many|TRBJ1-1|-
TGTGCCAGCAGTCCTGAACCAGGGGTTCGAGCTTTCTTT
CASSPEPGVRAFF
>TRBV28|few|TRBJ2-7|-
TGTGCCAGCAGTTTAATACGGGTCCGGGAGCAGTACTTC
CASSLIRVREQYF
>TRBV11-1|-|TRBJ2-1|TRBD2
TGTGCCAGCAGGATGCAGCGGGAGGGCGGCAATGAGCAGTTCTTC
CASRMQREGGNEQFF
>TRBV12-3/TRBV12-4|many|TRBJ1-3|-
TGTGCCAGCAGTTTCAGGGGCGGAAGGGCTGGAAACACCATATATTTT
CASSFRGGRAGNTIYF
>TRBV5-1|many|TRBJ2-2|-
TGCGCCAGCAGCTCCCTGGGGGATACCACCGGGGAGCTGTTTTTT
CASSSLGDTTGELFF
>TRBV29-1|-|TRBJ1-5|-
TGCAGCGTCAAGGGGGGGGGCAATCAGCCCCAGCATTTT
CSVKGGGNQPQHF
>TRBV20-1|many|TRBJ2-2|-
TGCAGTGCTAGAGATCTCCAGTACGCGAACACCGGGGAGCTGTTTTTT
CSARDLQYANTGELFF
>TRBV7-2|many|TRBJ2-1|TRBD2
TGTGCCAGCACCAATAGCGGGAGGGGGCGTGAGCAGTTCTTC
CASTNSGRGREQFF
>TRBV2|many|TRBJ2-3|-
TGTGCCAGCCTTGTTTTGCCCCAGACAACAGATACGCAGTATTTT
CASLVLPQTTDTQYF
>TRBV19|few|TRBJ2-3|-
TGTGCCAGTAGTATTACGGCCCGCCGTCCTCACCCAGATACGCAGTATTTT
CASSITARRPHPDTQYF
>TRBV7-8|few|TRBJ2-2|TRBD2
TGTGCCAGCAGCGCCTATGTGACTAGCGGAAAAACCAACACCGGGGAGCTGTTTTTT
CASSAYVTSGKTNTGELFF
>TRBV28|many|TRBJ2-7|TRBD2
TGTGCCAGCAAAGGGACTAGCGGCTCCTACGAGCAGTACTTC
CASKGTSGSYEQYF
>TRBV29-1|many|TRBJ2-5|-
TGCAGCGTATACAGGGAAGAGACCCAGTACTTC
CSVYREETQYF
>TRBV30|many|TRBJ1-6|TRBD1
TGTGCCTGGAGTGTGGGACAGGGTGATTCACCCCTCCACTTT
CAWSVGQGDSPLHF